Below, 10 T cell receptor beta chains from the same sample are listed, as sequenced in a study of T cell responses to AZD1222 COVID-19 vaccine. Measured with immunoSEQ multiplex PCR; TCRdb has only the in-frame clones, and not every one. The sample records about 160,000 clones, around nine tenths being singletons. Material: peripheral blood, obtained on day 0 of AZD1222 vaccination. The source is an adult in good health.

V and J are TRBV2 and TRBJ1-3; TRBD1 is a possible D gene (5 bases). CDR3 length equals 14 residues. The germline V and J ends were trimmed by 2 bases and 10 bases, with 15 bases remaining between them. Germline V lookup: CDR1 SNHLY, CDR2 FYNNEI. This CDR3 is CASSEYGPGKTIYF. The CDR3 DNA follows: TGTGCCAGCAGTGAATACGGGCCAGGGAAGACCATATATTTT.

This clone appeared a single time. The chain combines TRBV12-3 or TRBV12-4 with TRBJ1-4, with D possibly TRBD1 on 5 matching bases. The CDR3 loop spans 13 amino acids. Trimming cost V 3 bases and J 8 bases, with 10 bases left between them. The CDR3 region is CASSLGEEEKLFF. CDR3 in DNA: TGTGCCAGCAGTTTGGGGGAAGAGGAAAAACTGTTTTTT.

The V and J genes are TRBV4-3 and TRBJ2-1; 11 nucleotides agree with TRBD2. With V trimmed by 1 base and J by 4 bases, 0 bases remained unmatched. Per germline, CDR1 LGHNA and CDR2 YSLEER. This CDR3 comprises 15 residues. This chain's CDR3 is CASSQGLAGYNEQFF. The CDR3 bases are TGCGCCAGCAGCCAAGGACTAGCGGGGTACAATGAGCAGTTCTTC.

The V call is TRBV5-1, the J call TRBJ2-5; no firm D call. Germline values: CDR1 SGHRS, CDR2 YFSETQ. V dropped 8 bases and J dropped 4 bases, with 18 bases sitting between them. This CDR3 spans 14 amino acids. This chain's CDR3 is CASRIGTIIETQYF. In DNA form, the CDR3 reads TGCGCCAGTAGGATAGGAACTATTATAGAGACCCAGTACTTC.

The chain joins TRBV19 to TRBJ1-2, with D uncertain. Deletions cut 9 bases from V and 7 bases from J, with 18 bases between. Germline V CDR1 and CDR2: LNHDA, SQIVND (reference sequence). The CDR3 is made up of 13 amino acids. The CDR3 DNA follows: TGTGCCAGCTCGCTGGGTGGGTATGGTGGCTACACCTTC. Its translation is CASSLGGYGGYTF.

The chain recombines TRBV6-2 or TRBV6-3 with TRBJ1-6; no clear D gene. V was clipped by 4 bases and J by 7 bases, with 14 bases between them. The CDR3 is 15 amino acids. Germline CDR1 and CDR2: MNHEY and SVGEGT. CDR3 sequence reads: CASSFIDPRNSPLHF. CDR3 nucleotides: TGTGCCAGCAGTTTCATTGACCCACGGAATTCACCCCTCCACTTT.

This sequence joins TRBV12-3 or TRBV12-4 and TRBJ1-1, with D unresolved. This CDR3 contains 13 residues. V shed 2 bases and J shed 5 bases, with 9 bases lying between them. The CDR3 loop is CASSLQVETEAFF. The CDR3 bases are TGTGCCAGCAGTTTACAGGTGGAGACTGAAGCTTTCTTT.

The gene calls are TRBV6-1 and TRBJ1-5; D not certain. The CDR3 totals 13 residues. The V gene lost 1 base and the J gene lost 6 bases, with 7 bases spanning the gap. CDR1 is MNHNS and CDR2 is SASEGT in the germline V gene. The CDR3 loop reads CASSEGSAQPQHF. The DNA of the CDR3 is TGTGCCAGCAGTGAAGGATCAGCTCAGCCCCAGCATTTT.

The CDR3 nucleotides are TGTGCCAGCAGCTTAATGGGGGGAAATCTCTACGAGCAGTACTTC. It translates to CASSLMGGNLYEQYF. The chain recombines TRBV7-3 with TRBJ2-7; TRBD2 is a possible D gene (6 bases). Per germline, CDR1 SGHTA and CDR2 FQGTGA. Trimming removed 1 base from V and 3 bases from J, with 13 bases in between. The CDR3 is 15 amino acids.

This sequence joins TRBV6-1 and TRBJ2-3, with unresolved D. Trimming took 2 bases from V and 2 from J, leaving 2 bases between them. The germline CDR1 and CDR2 sequences are MNHNS and SASEGT. The CDR3 is 12 residues long. CDR3 loop: CASSEPTDTQYF. In nucleotides, the CDR3 is TGTGCCAGCAGTGAACCCACAGATACGCAGTATTTT.